This T cell receptor beta chain comes out of a study of cytomegalovirus exposure and HLA in healthy donors. General study findings and limits: There were some V segments, including TRBV6-2 and TRBV6-3, excluded as indistinguishable. Immune exposure information comprised only CMV serostatus. A later examination showed that TCR association rates differed by HLA locus, with DRB1 most and HLA-C fewest. A missense variant in DCLRE1C was later tied to TCR beta V- and J-gene trimming.

Germline trimming cut 4 bases from V and 2 bases from J; bases unmatched to any gene: 6. The CDR3 runs 15 residues. Germline lookup yields CDR1 SGHRS and CDR2 YFSETQ. In regard to this clone: Its antigen is not identified.

The PCR ran on 60 Vbeta and 13 Jbeta primers. Sequenced by immunoSEQ multiplex PCR; TCRdb stores in-frame clones only, minus some. The table includes 200,000 to 250,000 clones, 76% detected once. Sequencing was carried out using PBMCs. The clonotype was recovered from a man between 18 and 35 years old in good health and CMV-seronegative. V and J are TRBV5-1 and TRBJ2-5; 9 nucleotides line up with TRBD2. The CDR3 DNA reads as TGCGCCAGCAGCCCCGGGGCGGGAGGGCAAGAGACCCAGTACTTC. Translating gives CASSPGAGGQETQYF. Variable domain in full (rest from reference TRBV5-1 and TRBJ2-5): KAGVTQTPRYLIKTRGQQVTLSCSPISGHRSVSWYQQTPGQGLQFLFEYFSETQRNKGNFPGRFSGRQFSNSRSEMNVSTLELGDSALYLCASSPGAGGQETQYFGPGTRLLVL.